These 2 T cell receptor beta chains were sequenced from one sample in a study of blood T cell repertoires in COVID-19. Using immunoSEQ multiplex PCR, the repertoire was profiled, and TCRdb retains in-frame clones only, with some absent. Seen here are fewer than 400,000 clones, roughly 86% observed once, and the top ten hold under 3%. Sequenced input: peripheral blood. Receptors were obtained from a human donor in a cohort sampled during active COVID-19.

V and J are TRBV5-1 and TRBJ2-1; 11 bases are a match to TRBD2. The trim removed 2 bases at V and 4 bases at J, leaving 5 bases unmatched. This CDR3 contains 16 residues. Germline V gives CDR1 SGHRS, CDR2 YFSETQ. The CDR3 DNA is TGCGCCAGCAGCTTAACACTAGCGGGAGTATACAATGAGCAGTTCTTC. Its translation: CASSLTLAGVYNEQFF.

The CDR3 nucleotides are TGTGCCAGCTCACAGCAGCTACTAAAGCAAGACCGGCCGGAGAACACTGAAGCTTTCTTT. Translated: CASSQQLLKQDRPENTEAFF. This chain joins TRBV18 and TRBJ1-1; no clear D gene. V lost 4 bases and J lost 1, with 28 bases in between. This CDR3 contains 20 residues. Germline CDR1 reads KGHSH; CDR2 reads LQKENI. Filled out from reference TRBV18 and TRBJ1-1, the complete variable domain reads NAGVMQNPRHLVRRRGQEARLRCSPMKGHSHVYWYRQLPEEGLKFMVYLQKENIIDESGMPKERFSAEFPKEGPSILRIQQVVRGDSAAYFCASSQQLLKQDRPENTEAFFGQGTRLTVV.